The present entry profiles one TCR beta chain with its context. Profiling relied on immunoSEQ multiplex PCR, and the TCRdb table lists in-frame clones only, not all of them. This table has thousands of clones, 85% to 95% appearing once. The sample originates from a study of T cell repertoires in ileal Crohn's disease. From germline, CDR1 is WSHSY and CDR2 SAAADI. J was trimmed by 1 base and V by 0 bases; bases with no gene match: 4. This CDR3 contains 16 residues. This sequence originates from an adult with Crohn's disease. The rearrangement joins TRBV10-2 to TRBJ2-7, with 9 bases identical to TRBD1. Sequenced: ileal tissue. The CDR3 DNA reads as TGCGCCAGCAGTGAGTCACTGGGACAGGGATCCTACGAGCAGTACTTC. Its translation is CASSESLGQGSYEQYF.